Listed below are T cell receptor beta chains from one sample, sequenced in a study of post-analysis software for immune sequencing data. TCRdb re-derived calls from the PCR reads in MiXCR, one entry per CDR3 protein. The sample yields 380,000 or so distinct CDR3 sequences, roughly 35% seen once. Source material: blood. These receptors were obtained from a girl aged 5-17 years with multiple sclerosis. The CDR3 runs from the conserved cysteine through the conserved F or W. D genes are given only for firm matches. Where a row states a size, it is once, few, many or the class of an expanded clone; other rows omit it.

>.|TRBV20-1|TRBD2|TRBJ2-1
CSAHGLAGPGNEQFF
TGCAGTGCTCACGGACTAGCGGGACCCGGGAATGAGCAGTTCTTC
>many|TRBV20-1|.|TRBJ2-5
CSVMKGLRQETQYF
TGCAGTGTTATGAAGGGCCTCCGGCAAGAGACCCAGTACTTC
>.|TRBV12-3/TRBV12-4|.|TRBJ1-4
CASSRGSPTNEKLFF
TGTGCCAGCAGTAGGGGGAGTCCAACTAATGAAAAACTGTTTTTT
>.|TRBV12-5|.|TRBJ1-1
CASGYRQNTEAFF
TGTGCTAGTGGTTACAGGCAGAACACTGAAGCTTTCTTT
>.|TRBV5-1|.|TRBJ2-5
CASNPGTQQETQYF
TGCGCCAGCAATCCCGGGACACAGCAAGAGACCCAGTACTTC
>few|TRBV4-3|.|TRBJ2-6
CASSQEWAAPSGANVLTF
TGCGCCAGCAGCCAGGAGTGGGCAGCCCCCTCTGGGGCCAACGTCCTGACTTTC
>.|TRBV10-3|.|TRBJ1-5
CAISAGGDQPQHF
TGTGCCATCAGTGCGGGGGGGGATCAGCCCCAGCATTTT
>few|TRBV5-1|TRBD2|TRBJ2-3
CASSSGLAAPDTQYF
TGCGCCAGCAGTTCCGGACTAGCGGCCCCGGATACGCAGTATTTT
>once|TRBV5-1|TRBD1|TRBJ2-2
CATRSGTGDTGELFF
TGCGCCACCAGATCCGGGACAGGAGACACCGGGGAGCTGTTTTTT
>.|TRBV11-2|TRBD2|TRBJ2-7
CASSFLAGAPYEQYF
TGTGCCAGCAGCTTCCTAGCGGGGGCCCCCTACGAGCAGTACTTC
>.|TRBV20-1|.|TRBJ2-1
CSALKDGENPWSSEQFF
TGCAGTGCTCTCAAAGATGGCGAAAATCCATGGTCGAGTGAGCAGTTCTTC
>few|TRBV12-5|TRBD1|TRBJ2-1
CASGLALRGGALDEQFF
TGTGCTAGTGGTTTGGCCCTTAGAGGGGGCGCGTTGGATGAGCAGTTCTTC
>.|TRBV7-6|.|TRBJ2-5
CASSLSHTGGTQYF
TGTGCCAGCAGCTTATCTCATACGGGTGGGACCCAGTACTTC
>.|TRBV4-2|.|TRBJ1-2
CASSQGADGYTF
TGTGCCAGCAGCCAAGGGGCGGACGGCTACACCTTC
>.|TRBV3-1|TRBD1|TRBJ2-7
CASSSWTGRKGNEQYF
TGTGCCAGCAGCTCCTGGACAGGGCGGAAGGGCAACGAGCAGTACTTC